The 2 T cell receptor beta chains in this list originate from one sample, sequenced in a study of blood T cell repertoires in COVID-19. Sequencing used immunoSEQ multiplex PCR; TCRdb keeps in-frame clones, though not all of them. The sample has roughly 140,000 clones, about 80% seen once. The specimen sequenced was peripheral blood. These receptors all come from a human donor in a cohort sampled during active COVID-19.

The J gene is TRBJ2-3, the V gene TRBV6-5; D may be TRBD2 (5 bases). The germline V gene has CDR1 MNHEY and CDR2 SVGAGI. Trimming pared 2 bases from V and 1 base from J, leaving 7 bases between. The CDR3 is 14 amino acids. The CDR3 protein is CASSYRRGTDTQYF. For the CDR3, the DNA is TGTGCCAGCAGTTACCGGCGGGGCACAGATACGCAGTATTTT.

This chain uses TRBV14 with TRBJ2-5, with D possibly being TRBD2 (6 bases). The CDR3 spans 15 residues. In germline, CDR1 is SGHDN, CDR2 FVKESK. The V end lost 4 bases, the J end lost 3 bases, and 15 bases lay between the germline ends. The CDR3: CASSPQLGLEETQYF. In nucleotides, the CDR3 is TGTGCCAGCAGCCCGCAGCTGGGACTTGAAGAGACCCAGTACTTC.